The 19 T cell receptor beta chains presented below share a single source sample, sequenced in a study of blood T cell repertoires in COVID-19. Generated by immunoSEQ multiplex PCR, the TCRdb table keeps only in-frame clones and is missing some. The repertoire holds some 220,000 clones, with around 80% as singletons. Material: peripheral blood. These receptors were collected from a human donor in a cohort sampled during active COVID-19.

The V gene is TRBV6-5, the J gene TRBJ2-7; 8 positions match TRBD1. The germline V gene encodes CDR1 MNHEY and CDR2 SVGAGI. With V trimmed by 6 bases and J by 10 bases, 11 bases remained unmatched. The CDR3 is 13 amino acids. CDR3 nucleotide sequence: TGTGCCAGCAGGACAGGGGTGAGGCGGTTTCAGTACTTC. Amino acids: CASRTGVRRFQYF.

A single count supports this clone. Written as DNA, the CDR3 is TGTGCCAGCAGCTTTTCGACAGGGGGCGGCACTGAAGCTTTCTTT. It encodes CASSFSTGGGTEAFF. The chain joins TRBV7-9 to TRBJ1-1; 10 bases fit TRBD1. The CDR3 is 15 residues long. Trimming at V came to 3 bases and at J to 4 bases, leaving 5 bases not matched to a gene. Germline V gene lookup returns CDR1 SEHNR and CDR2 FQNEAQ (reference sequence).

This clone was observed a single time. The chain recombines TRBV11-3 with TRBJ2-2, with D unclear. Germline V gene sequence: CDR1 SGHNT, CDR2 YENEEA. This CDR3 is 14 amino acids long. Trimming removed 3 bases from V and 3 bases from J, with 8 bases in between. The CDR3 nucleotides read TGTGCCAGCAGCTTCCATCGGGACACCGGGGAGCTGTTTTTT. Protein: CASSFHRDTGELFF.

A word on this clone: A read error may produce the germline difference seen at one junction end. This chain links TRBV12-5 with TRBJ1-5, with 10 bases identical to TRBD1. The CDR3 covers 14 residues. Germline V gene data show CDR1 as LGHNT and CDR2 as FRNRAP. The CDR3 nucleotides are TGTGCTAATGGTTTGGACAGGGGGGACGGGGCCCAGCATTTT. It specifies CANGLDRGDGAQHF.

CDR3 DNA: TGTGCCAGCAGCCGGGGGTCACCCCTCCACTTT. As protein: CASSRGSPLHF. The chain couples TRBV12-3 or TRBV12-4 to TRBJ1-6; maybe TRBD1 (5 bases). The CDR3 totals 11 residues. Trimming stripped 6 bases from V and 10 bases from J, with 7 bases between.

The table lists this clone with a count of one. The rearrangement uses TRBV11-1 and TRBJ1-1; 8 positions match TRBD1. Germline CDR1 SGHAT, CDR2 FQDESV (reference sequence). The CDR3 has 15 amino acids. J gave up 8 bases and V 5 bases, and 13 bases lay outside the gene matches. The CDR3 loop is CASSLGQGGRAEAFF. The CDR3 region has the DNA TGTGCCAGCAGCCTAGGACAGGGCGGTAGGGCCGAAGCTTTCTTT.

This chain links TRBV3-1 (or the pseudogene TRBV3-2) with TRBJ1-4, with TRBD1 matching 7 bases. Germline CDR1 reads LGHDT; CDR2 reads YNNKEL (reference sequence). The junction had 3 bases not matched to a gene; V was cut back by 1 base and J by 7 bases. The CDR3 consists of 14 residues. CDR3 loop: CASSQGGGSEKLFF. The DNA for the CDR3 is TGTGCCAGCAGCCAAGGAGGGGGCAGTGAAAAACTGTTTTTT.

CDR3 bases: TGTGCCAGCAGCTTAGATATGGGGCCGTCCTACAATGAGCAGTTCTTC. Protein: CASSLDMGPSYNEQFF. The chain employs TRBV11-3 and TRBJ2-1; TRBD1 might be the D (5 bases). With 0 bases removed from V and 1 base from J, the gap between germline ends came to 10 bases. The CDR3 covers 16 residues. The germline V gene has CDR1 SGHNT and CDR2 YENEEA.

The chain has TRBV19 and TRBJ1-4; 10 nucleotides agree with TRBD1. The CDR3 consists of 14 residues. Germline-derived CDR1 and CDR2 are LNHDA and SQIVND (reference sequence). The V and J ends lost 6 bases and 7 bases, in that order; junction bases with no gene match: 5. In nucleotides, the CDR3 is TGTGCCAGTAGCGTTGACAGGGGGCGTGAAAAACTGTTTTTT. This encodes CASSVDRGREKLFF.

The chain couples TRBV14 to TRBJ2-1; 8 bases map to TRBD2. With 5 bases clipped from V and 4 bases from J, the junction kept 7 bases outside the gene matches. Germline V lookup: CDR1 SGHDN, CDR2 FVKESK. The CDR3 totals 15 residues. The CDR3 is CASSYTAGEYNEQFF. CDR3 nucleotides: TGTGCCAGCAGCTACACAGCGGGGGAGTACAATGAGCAGTTCTTC.

The chain carries TRBV24-1 and TRBJ1-2; D gene uncertain. The germline V gene has CDR1 KGHDR and CDR2 SFDVKD. Trimming pared 2 bases from V and 7 bases from J, leaving 7 bases between. This CDR3 contains 12 residues. The CDR3 protein is CATSDSESGYTF. The CDR3 DNA is TGTGCCACCAGTGATTCTGAGAGTGGCTACACCTTC.

The V and J genes are TRBV6-5 and TRBJ1-4; 7 positions match TRBD1. There are 14 residues in the CDR3. The germline V gene encodes CDR1 MNHEY and CDR2 SVGAGI. Losses at the gene ends were 5 bases for V and 4 bases for J; bases not matched to a gene: 4. The CDR3 reads CASSRDSLNEKLFF. CDR3 nucleotides: TGTGCCAGCAGTAGGGACAGTCTTAATGAAAAACTGTTTTTT.

This clone was seen many times. This sequence joins TRBV5-4 and TRBJ1-2, with 9 bases fitting TRBD1. This CDR3 is 14 amino acids long. V was pared by 3 bases and J by 4 bases, with 4 bases of the junction left unmatched. Germline V gives CDR1 SGHNT, CDR2 YYREEE (reference sequence). CDR3 protein: CASSSGQGGYGYTF. The DNA of the CDR3 is TGTGCCAGCAGCTCGGGACAGGGAGGCTATGGCTACACCTTC.

This rearrangement joins TRBV5-1 to TRBJ2-3; D remains ambiguous. This CDR3 is built from 17 residues. V was shortened by 1 base and J by 0 bases, with 15 bases between the two germline ends. Germline V lookup: CDR1 SGHRS, CDR2 YFSETQ. The DNA of the CDR3 is TGCGCCAGCAGCTTGAGCGTCCTCTCATCTAGCACAGATACGCAGTATTTT. Residues: CASSLSVLSSSTDTQYF.

The rearrangement links TRBV5-8 to TRBJ1-3; D is ambiguous. The CDR3 sequence is 15 residues long. Trimming pared 0 bases from V and 0 bases from J, leaving 7 bases between. Germline CDR1 is SGHTS and CDR2 is YDEGEE. CDR3 in DNA: TGTGCCAGCAGCTTGGACCGAGACTCTGGAAACACCATATATTTT. Amino acid sequence: CASSLDRDSGNTIYF.

This clone was found a few times. The chain is built from TRBV6-5 and TRBJ1-1, with a weak D call TRBD1 (6 bases). Germline V gene lookup returns CDR1 MNHEY and CDR2 SVGAGI. This CDR3 comprises 14 residues. Trimming left V 6 bases short and J 2 bases short, with 13 bases between. Here the CDR3 DNA reads TGTGCCAGCAGGGAGGGGGGGGCTAACACTGAAGCTTTCTTT. Translating gives CASREGGANTEAFF.

The rearrangement joins TRBV5-4 to TRBJ1-3; D perhaps matches TRBD1 (6 bases). CDR1 is SGHNT and CDR2 is YYREEE in the germline V gene (reference sequence). The CDR3 contains 14 residues. The V end was cut by 7 bases, the J end by 6 bases, with 17 bases between. Here the CDR3 DNA reads TGTGCCAGCTCCAGGGGCATCGCGGAAAACACCATATATTTT. As protein: CASSRGIAENTIYF.

Comment on this clone: Relative to the germline gene, one junction end is altered; a read error may explain this. The chain recombines TRBV6-1 with TRBJ2-5, with D possibly TRBD2 on 5 matching bases. The CDR3 runs to 15 residues. Germline V gene lookup returns CDR1 MNHNS and CDR2 SASEGT. The CDR3 coding sequence is TGTGCCAGCAGTGAAGCACGGACTCCCCAAGGGACCCAGTACTTC. Its protein is CASSEARTPQGTQYF.

This clone has just a few counts. The chain couples TRBV9 to TRBJ1-2; 8 positions match TRBD1. With 3 bases clipped from V and 6 bases from J, the junction kept 4 bases outside the gene matches. The germline V gene has CDR1 SGDLS and CDR2 YYNGEE. The CDR3 contains 13 residues. The CDR3 here is CASSATGAHGYTF. In DNA, the CDR3 is TGTGCCAGCAGCGCGACAGGGGCTCATGGCTACACCTTC.